The clone carrying this TCR beta chain was observed many times. As yet, its antigen is unknown. The data derive from a study of identical twins. Findings and caveats of the study: The study found weaker excess twin sharing in beta out-of-frame sequences.

The CDR3 has 15 residues. Germline values: CDR1 SGHRS, CDR2 YFSETQ. The trim removed 0 bases at V and 4 bases at J, leaving 2 bases unmatched. Template switching (which added a universal primer site) was used, and cDNA carried unique molecular identifiers. One entry per CDR3 protein, called by TCRdb with MiXCR from the 5' RACE reads. The repertoire consists of 350,000 to 500,000 distinct CDR3 sequences, with around 20% occurring once and the leading ten covering 10% to 15%. This clonotype was obtained from a man aged 50 or older in good health. The rearrangement uses TRBV5-1 and TRBJ2-1, with 9 bases lining up with TRBD1. The specimen was naive T cells sorted from blood. The chain's CDR3 is CASSLGDREYNEQFF. CDR3 DNA: TGCGCCAGCAGCTTGGGGGACAGGGAGTACAATGAGCAGTTCTTC.